The clone carrying this T cell receptor (beta chain) showed up many times. What it binds is not known. This sample was included in a study of T cells in Graves' hyperthyroidism and ophthalmopathy. Findings of the study overall: Peripheral blood also featured most of the thyroid clonotypes expanded above 0.001.

TCR beta CDR3 regions were amplified from RNA transcripts. Primed by the HTBI set, a first-round RT-PCR was run on the TCR CDR3. TCRdb re-called the multiplex PCR reads through MiXCR, storing one row per CDR3 protein. The repertoire holds 200,000 or so distinct CDR3 sequences, with roughly 17% as singletons. Trimming removed 3 bases at V and 4 bases at J, with 10 bases between. The CDR3 has 14 residues. The chain employs TRBV12-3 or TRBV12-4 and TRBJ1-5; D perhaps matches TRBD1 (5 bases). Sequencing was carried out using blood. The clonotype originates from a woman in her forties or fifties with Graves' hyperthyroidism. CDR3 protein: CASSFRTRNQPQHF. The CDR3, as DNA: TGTGCCAGCAGTTTTCGGACAAGGAATCAGCCCCAGCATTTT.